This T cell receptor beta chain stems from a study of T cell repertoires in cytomegalovirus infection. Study-wide results and caveats: The study found HLA-C-restricted CMV-specific TCR beta clonotypes dominating the ex vivo response. CMV carriers with the relevant HLA were identified by cumulative public TCR beta family frequency.

TCRdb ran MiXCR on the reads and lists one entry per CDR3 protein. Of around 210,000 distinct CDR3 sequences listed, approximately 6.7% are singletons. Note on this clonotype: What it binds is unknown.

V lost 6 bases and J 2 bases, leaving 16 bases between the germline ends. Germline loops: CDR1 MNHEY, CDR2 SMNVEV (reference sequence). This CDR3 region has 15 residues. The sequencing input was PBMCs. The sequence came from a human donor in good health (CMV status not recorded). Some clones in this sample may be carry-over from other donors' samples. V and J are TRBV27 and TRBJ1-2; a possible D gene is TRBD1 (6 bases). The CDR3 nucleotides read TGTGCCAGCAGACCTATCATTCAGGGGAACTATGGCTACACCTTC. Translated: CASRPIIQGNYGYTF.